The 20 T cell receptor beta chains reported below all come from one sample, sequenced in a study of human T cells and chemical hapten exposure. Unseparated into fractions, whole blood served as the source from which total RNA was extracted. In TCRdb, the 5' RACE reads were re-called with MiXCR into one record per CDR3 protein. The repertoire holds approximately 81,000 distinct CDR3 sequences, with 7.7% as singletons. These receptors came from a male donor in good health.

This sequence joins TRBV12-5 and TRBJ2-1; 9 bases map to TRBD1. The CDR3 runs to 15 residues. CDR1 and CDR2 from the germline V gene are LGHNT and FRNRAP. Germline trimming cut 4 bases from V and 3 bases from J; bases unmatched to any gene: 4. The CDR3 loop is CASGSGTGLYNEQFF. The CDR3 bases are TGTGCTAGTGGTTCCGGGACAGGGCTCTACAATGAGCAGTTCTTC. Using reference TRBV12-5 and TRBJ2-1 for the parts outside the CDR3, the full variable domain is DARVTQTPRHKVTEMGQEVTMRCQPILGHNTVFWYRQTMMQGLELLAYFRNRAPLDDSGMPKDRFSAEMPDATLATLKIQPSEPRDSAVYFCASGSGTGLYNEQFFGPGTRLTVL.

In this sample, this clonotype turned up many times. The V and J genes are TRBV10-1 and TRBJ2-7; 8 bases are a match to TRBD2. Looked up from germline, CDR1 is WNHNN and CDR2 is SYGVQD (reference sequence). Trimming removed 3 bases from V and 3 bases from J; junction bases left unmatched: 4. The CDR3 extends over 14 amino acids. The CDR3 sequence is CASSEERGRYEQYF. For the CDR3, the DNA is TGCGCCAGCAGTGAAGAGCGGGGGCGCTACGAGCAGTACTTC.

This chain connects TRBV27 to TRBJ2-3, with 7 bases aligning to TRBD1. J gave up 8 bases and V 5 bases, and 1 base lay outside the gene matches. Germline V gives CDR1 MNHEY, CDR2 SMNVEV (reference sequence). There are 11 residues in the CDR3. The CDR3 sequence is CASSRDSTQYF. DNA for the CDR3: TGTGCCAGCAGTCGGGACAGTACGCAGTATTTT.

The chain uses TRBV5-4 and TRBJ2-3, with 8 positions matching TRBD2. CDR1 and CDR2 (germline): SGHNT, YYREEE (reference sequence). V dropped 6 bases and J dropped 1; count of bases not matched to a gene: 7. CDR3 length: 15 amino acids. CDR3 sequence reads: CASTLGTRGTDTQYF. CDR3 nucleotides: TGTGCCAGCACCCTAGGGACTAGGGGCACAGATACGCAGTATTTT.

This sequence joins TRBV6-5 and TRBJ2-6; maybe TRBD2 (5 bases). CDR1 is MNHEY, CDR2 SVGAGI, per germline. There are 15 residues in the CDR3. Deletions cut 4 bases from V and 0 bases from J, with 7 bases between. CDR3 in amino acids: CASSLGSSGANVLTF. CDR3 bases: TGTGCCAGCAGTTTGGGGAGCTCTGGGGCCAACGTCCTGACTTTC.

This clonotype was seen ten or more times. The V and J genes are TRBV27 and TRBJ1-6; D not certain. Germline-derived CDR1 and CDR2 are MNHEY and SMNVEV (reference sequence). The CDR3 totals 12 residues. V was clipped by 6 bases and J by 10 bases, with 10 bases between them. Here the CDR3 reads CASSPRSSPLHF. The CDR3 nucleotides read TGTGCCAGCAGCCCCCGAAGCTCACCCCTCCACTTT.

This clonotype occurred many times. The V and J genes are TRBV29-1 and TRBJ2-5; the D is unclear. V lost 4 bases and J lost 5, with 5 bases in between. CDR1 is SQVTM and CDR2 is ANQGSEA in the germline V gene. The CDR3 sequence is 10 residues long. The CDR3 nucleotides are TGCAGCGTTGTCGAGGAGACCCAGTACTTC. It yields the protein CSVVEETQYF.

This clonotype was counted a few times. The rearrangement uses TRBV5-1 and TRBJ2-4; no firm D call. CDR1 SGHRS and CDR2 YFSETQ come from the germline V gene. This CDR3 spans 18 amino acids. Deletions cut 1 base from V and 0 bases from J, with 17 bases between. The CDR3 bases are TGCGCCAGCAGCTTGAGCACAGATACATTGATAGCCAAAAACATTCAGTACTTC. As protein: CASSLSTDTLIAKNIQYF. Full variable domain (remainder filled in from reference TRBV5-1 and TRBJ2-4): KAGVTQTPRYLIKTRGQQVTLSCSPISGHRSVSWYQQTPGQGLQFLFEYFSETQRNKGNFPGRFSGRQFSNSRSEMNVSTLELGDSALYLCASSLSTDTLIAKNIQYFGAGTRLSVL.

The chain uses TRBV20-1 and TRBJ2-4, with TRBD1 matching over 9 bases. J was trimmed by 0 bases and V by 4 bases; bases with no gene match: 13. Looked up from germline, CDR1 is DFQATT and CDR2 is SNEGSKA (reference sequence). The CDR3 sequence is 18 residues long. The CDR3 DNA is TGCAGTGCTACTCCCCGGTACAGGGGGCTAGAAGCCAAAAACATTCAGTACTTC. Translation gives CSATPRYRGLEAKNIQYF.

This sequence joins TRBV5-6 and TRBJ1-5; the D gene is possibly TRBD1 (5 bases). CDR1 SGHDT and CDR2 YYEEEE come from the germline V gene. This CDR3 contains 15 residues. Trimming pared 2 bases from V and 0 bases from J, leaving 9 bases between. The CDR3 sequence: CASSLIGASNQPQHF. The CDR3 bases are TGTGCCAGCAGCTTAATAGGGGCTAGCAATCAGCCCCAGCATTTT.

This clonotype was observed many times. The gene calls are TRBV12-3 or TRBV12-4 and TRBJ1-1, with D hard to call. The V end was cut by 2 bases, the J end by 7 bases, with 14 bases between. CDR3 length equals 14 residues. The CDR3, as DNA: TGTGCCAGCAGTTTATCATTAGGGAGCCTTGAAGCTTTCTTT. This translates into CASSLSLGSLEAFF.

Many counts were recorded for this clonotype. The V gene is TRBV4-1, the J gene TRBJ2-2; TRBD1 matches 7 bases. CDR1 and CDR2 (germline): MGHRA, YSYEKL. The J segment lost 4 bases and the V segment lost 2 bases, leaving 4 bases of the junction unmatched. The length of the CDR3 is 15 residues. CDR3 residues: CASSQQGVVTGELFF. The CDR3 nucleotides read TGCGCCAGCAGCCAACAGGGGGTTGTCACCGGGGAGCTGTTTTTT.

This clonotype was seen only a few times. J is TRBJ2-7 and V is TRBV19; 8 nucleotides line up with TRBD1. The CDR3 totals 15 residues. The junction had 7 bases not matched to a gene; V was cut back by 4 bases and J by 2 bases. Germline CDR1 is LNHDA and CDR2 is SQIVND (reference sequence). As DNA, the CDR3 is TGTGCCAGTAGTAACCGGGACAGGCCTACCTACGAGCAGTACTTC. This sequence encodes CASSNRDRPTYEQYF.

The V and J genes are TRBV20-1 and TRBJ2-7; a possible D gene is TRBD2 (6 bases). CDR1 and CDR2 from the germline V gene are DFQATT and SNEGSKA (reference sequence). This CDR3 has 13 residues. V lost 5 bases and J 5 bases, leaving 16 bases between the germline ends. CDR3: CSAAGLLPNEQYF. The CDR3 DNA sequence: TGCAGTGCTGCGGGACTCCTCCCCAACGAGCAGTACTTC.

V gene TRBV29-1 combines with J gene TRBJ2-1, with D unclear. Germline lookup yields CDR1 SQVTM and CDR2 ANQGSEA. The CDR3 covers 10 residues. V shed 5 bases and J shed 9 bases, with 8 bases lying between them. The CDR3 region is CSVQFGEQFF. In nucleotides, the CDR3 is TGCAGCGTTCAGTTCGGTGAGCAGTTCTTC.

This clonotype was counted only a few times. The rearrangement uses TRBV19 and TRBJ2-2; TRBD2 matches at 9 bases. Looked up from germline, CDR1 is LNHDA and CDR2 is SQIVND (reference sequence). With 5 bases clipped from V and 6 bases from J, the junction kept 10 bases outside the gene matches. This CDR3 contains 16 residues. CDR3 DNA sequence: TGTGCCAGTAGTTTGACGCGGGAGGGCCCGTCCGGGGAGCTGTTTTTT. This gives the protein CASSLTREGPSGELFF.

This clonotype turned up a few times. The V call is TRBV20-1, the J call TRBJ1-5; TRBD1 is a possible D gene (6 bases). CDR1 and CDR2 (germline): DFQATT, SNEGSKA (reference sequence). The ends were cut back, 3 bases at V and 0 bases at J, with 15 bases in the middle. The length of the CDR3 is 16 residues. CDR3 amino acids: CSARENREYSNQPQHF. In nucleotides, the CDR3 is TGCAGTGCTAGGGAAAACAGGGAATATAGCAATCAGCCCCAGCATTTT.

This clonotype was observed a handful of times. This sequence joins TRBV27 and TRBJ1-4, with D hard to call. CDR1 is MNHEY and CDR2 is SMNVEV in the germline V gene (reference sequence). The CDR3 length is 13 residues. Trimming pared 5 bases from V and 12 bases from J, leaving 16 bases between. CDR3 protein: CASSPRQLGELFF. DNA for the CDR3: TGTGCCAGCAGTCCCCGGCAGTTAGGAGAACTGTTTTTT.

The chain carries TRBV27 and TRBJ2-5, with D tentatively TRBD1 (5 bases). The germline gives CDR1 MNHEY, CDR2 SMNVEV (reference sequence). Trimming removed 4 bases from V and 14 bases from J, with 20 bases in between. The CDR3 has 13 residues. The CDR3 coding sequence is TGTGCCAGCAGTTGGGCAGGGCCGAGGATACTTTACTTC. It is translated as CASSWAGPRILYF.

This clonotype has just a few counts. The chain has TRBV5-4 and TRBJ1-1; the D gene is possibly TRBD1 (5 bases). V lost 2 bases to trimming and J lost 1 base, with 9 bases between them. Germline CDR1 SGHNT, CDR2 YYREEE (reference sequence). The CDR3 is 14 amino acids. CDR3 nucleotide sequence: TGTGCCAGCAGCTTCATGGGGCCGAACACTGAAGCTTTCTTT. It yields the protein CASSFMGPNTEAFF.